The clone carrying this T cell receptor (beta chain) occurred many times. Its antigen remains unknown. The V gene end was trimmed by 2 bases and the J gene end by 7 bases; junction bases not matched to a gene: 3. CDR3 size: 15 residues. Germline values: CDR1 SGHVS, CDR2 FNYEAQ. The data stem from a study of glioma-infiltrating T cells. Findings of the study overall: Only very few CDR3 sequences appeared in both tissue and blood. Above-expected tissue-blood divergence occurred in all gliomas, most in low-grade ones.

Using RNA template, CDR3s of TCR alpha and beta were amplified with iRepertoire arm-PCR. Tissue mRNA or PBMC total RNA, about 85-400 ng, went into one-step reverse transcription and amplification. MiXCR, applied by TCRdb to the multiplex PCR reads, yields one record per CDR3 protein. Among about 130,000 distinct CDR3 sequences listed, approximately 26% were seen once. The specimen sequenced was glioma tissue, nonneoplastic brain tissue, or PBMCs (not recorded which). This clonotype was obtained from a human donor with low-grade glioma or glioblastoma, undergoing nonglioma brain surgery, or in good health (not recorded which). The chain couples TRBV7-6 to TRBJ2-1, with 12 nucleotides matching TRBD2. The CDR3 region has the DNA TGTGCCAGCAGCTTACCTAGCGGGGGGGAGAATGAGCAGTTCTTC. Protein: CASSLPSGGENEQFF.